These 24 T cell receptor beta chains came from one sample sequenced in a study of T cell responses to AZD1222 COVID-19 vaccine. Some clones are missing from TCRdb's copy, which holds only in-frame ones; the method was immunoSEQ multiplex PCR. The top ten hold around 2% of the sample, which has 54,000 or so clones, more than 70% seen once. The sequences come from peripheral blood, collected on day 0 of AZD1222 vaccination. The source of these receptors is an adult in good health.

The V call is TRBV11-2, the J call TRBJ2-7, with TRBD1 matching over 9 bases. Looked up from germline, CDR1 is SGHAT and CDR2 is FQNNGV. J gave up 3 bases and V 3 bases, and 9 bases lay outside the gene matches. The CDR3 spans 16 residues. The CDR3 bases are TGTGCCAGCAGCTTTAGCCTAATGACAGGGGGCTACGAGCAGTACTTC. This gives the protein CASSFSLMTGGYEQYF.

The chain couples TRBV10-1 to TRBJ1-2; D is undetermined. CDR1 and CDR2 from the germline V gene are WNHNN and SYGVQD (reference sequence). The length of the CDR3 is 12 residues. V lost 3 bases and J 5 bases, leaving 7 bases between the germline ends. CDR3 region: CASSDRAYGYTF. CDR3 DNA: TGCGCCAGCAGTGACCGAGCTTATGGCTACACCTTC.

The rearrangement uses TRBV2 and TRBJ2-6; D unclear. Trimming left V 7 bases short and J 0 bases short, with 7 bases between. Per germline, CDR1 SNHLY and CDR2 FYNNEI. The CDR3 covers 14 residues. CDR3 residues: CASKTDSGANVLTF. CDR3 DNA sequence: TGTGCCAGCAAGACCGACTCTGGGGCCAACGTCCTGACTTTC.

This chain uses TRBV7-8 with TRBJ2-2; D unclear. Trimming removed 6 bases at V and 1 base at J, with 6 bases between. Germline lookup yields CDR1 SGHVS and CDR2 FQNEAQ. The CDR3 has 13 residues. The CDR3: CASRSRNTGELFF. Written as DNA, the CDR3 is TGTGCCAGCAGGTCAAGGAACACCGGGGAGCTGTTTTTT.

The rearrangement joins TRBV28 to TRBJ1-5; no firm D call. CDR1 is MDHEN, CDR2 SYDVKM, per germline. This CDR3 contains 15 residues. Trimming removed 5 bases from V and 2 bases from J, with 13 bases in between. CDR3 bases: TGTGCCAGCAGTCCTCGGGTGACTGGCAATCAGCCCCAGCATTTT. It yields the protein CASSPRVTGNQPQHF.

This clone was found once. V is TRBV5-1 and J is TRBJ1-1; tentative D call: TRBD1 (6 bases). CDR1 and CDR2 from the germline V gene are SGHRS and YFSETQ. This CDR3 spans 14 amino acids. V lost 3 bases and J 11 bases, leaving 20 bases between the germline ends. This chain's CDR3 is CASSWSGSGDPAFF. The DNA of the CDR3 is TGCGCCAGCAGCTGGAGCGGGTCAGGGGACCCCGCTTTCTTT.

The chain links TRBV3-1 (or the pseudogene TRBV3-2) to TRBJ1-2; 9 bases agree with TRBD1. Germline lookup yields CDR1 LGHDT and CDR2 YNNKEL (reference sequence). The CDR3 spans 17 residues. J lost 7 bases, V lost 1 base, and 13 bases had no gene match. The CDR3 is CASSQVTGGGRKGGYTF. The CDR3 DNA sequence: TGTGCCAGCAGCCAAGTTACAGGGGGCGGGCGTAAGGGTGGCTACACCTTC.

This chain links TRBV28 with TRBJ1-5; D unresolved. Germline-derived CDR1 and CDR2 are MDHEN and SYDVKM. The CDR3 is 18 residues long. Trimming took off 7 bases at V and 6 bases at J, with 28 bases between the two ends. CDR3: CASNPDQRVWVAIQPQHF. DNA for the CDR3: TGTGCCAGCAATCCCGACCAGCGGGTGTGGGTAGCAATTCAGCCCCAGCATTTT.

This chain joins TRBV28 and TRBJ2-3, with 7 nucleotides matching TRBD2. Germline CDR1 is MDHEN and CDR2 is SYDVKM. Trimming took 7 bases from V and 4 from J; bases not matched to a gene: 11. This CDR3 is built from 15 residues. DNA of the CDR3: TGTGCCAGCACCCAACTGCGGGGAGGGGCAGATACGCAGTATTTT. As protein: CASTQLRGGADTQYF.

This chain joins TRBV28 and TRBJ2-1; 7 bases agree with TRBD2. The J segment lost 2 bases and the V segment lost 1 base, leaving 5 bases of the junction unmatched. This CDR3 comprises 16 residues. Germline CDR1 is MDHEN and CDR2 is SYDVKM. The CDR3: CASSLSLGGPYNEQFF. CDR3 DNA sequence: TGTGCCAGCAGTTTATCTCTGGGAGGGCCCTACAATGAGCAGTTCTTC.

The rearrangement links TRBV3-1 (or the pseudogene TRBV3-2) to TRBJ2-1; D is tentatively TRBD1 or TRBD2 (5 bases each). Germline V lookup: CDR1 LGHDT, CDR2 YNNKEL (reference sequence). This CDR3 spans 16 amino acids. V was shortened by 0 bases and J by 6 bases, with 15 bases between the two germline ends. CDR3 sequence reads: CASSQDKGPVGNEQFF. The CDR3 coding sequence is TGTGCCAGCAGCCAAGATAAGGGACCGGTCGGCAATGAGCAGTTCTTC.

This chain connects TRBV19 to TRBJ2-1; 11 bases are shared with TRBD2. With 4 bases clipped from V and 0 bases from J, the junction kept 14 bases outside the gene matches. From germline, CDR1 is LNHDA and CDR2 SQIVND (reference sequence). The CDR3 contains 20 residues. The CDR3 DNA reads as TGTGCCAGTAGTACCACCGGCGGTAGCGGGAGGGCCTTCTCCTACAATGAGCAGTTCTTC. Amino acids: CASSTTGGSGRAFSYNEQFF.

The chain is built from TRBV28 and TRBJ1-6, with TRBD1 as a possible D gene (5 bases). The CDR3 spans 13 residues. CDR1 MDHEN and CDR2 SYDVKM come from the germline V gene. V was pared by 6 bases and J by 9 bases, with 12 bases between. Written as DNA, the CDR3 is TGTGCCAGCAGCCTGGAGGGGAGTTCACCCCTCCACTTT. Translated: CASSLEGSSPLHF.

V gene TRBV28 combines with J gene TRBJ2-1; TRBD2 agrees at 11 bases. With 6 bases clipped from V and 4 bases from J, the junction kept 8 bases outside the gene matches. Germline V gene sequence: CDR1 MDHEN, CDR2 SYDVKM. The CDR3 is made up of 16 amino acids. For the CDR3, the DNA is TGTGCCAGCAGCTCGTCGACTAGCGGGGCTTACAATGAGCAGTTCTTC. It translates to CASSSSTSGAYNEQFF.

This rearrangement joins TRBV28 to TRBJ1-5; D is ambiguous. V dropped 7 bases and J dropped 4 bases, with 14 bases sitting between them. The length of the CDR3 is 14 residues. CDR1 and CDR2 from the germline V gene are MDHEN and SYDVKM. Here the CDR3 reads CASNPGAGNQPQHF. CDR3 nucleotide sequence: TGTGCCAGCAATCCAGGCGCGGGGAATCAGCCCCAGCATTTT.

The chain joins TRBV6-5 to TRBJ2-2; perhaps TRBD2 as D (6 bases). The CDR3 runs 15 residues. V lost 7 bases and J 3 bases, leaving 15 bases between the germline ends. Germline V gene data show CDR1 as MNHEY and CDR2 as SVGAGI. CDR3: CASISTAGYTGELFF. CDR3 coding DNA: TGTGCCAGCATCTCAACGGCGGGGTACACCGGGGAGCTGTTTTTT.

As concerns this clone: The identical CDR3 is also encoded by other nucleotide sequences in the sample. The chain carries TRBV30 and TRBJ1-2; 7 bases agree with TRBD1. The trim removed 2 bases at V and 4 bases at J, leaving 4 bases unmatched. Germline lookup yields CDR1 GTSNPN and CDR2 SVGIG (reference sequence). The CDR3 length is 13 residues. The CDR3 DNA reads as TGTGCCTGGAGTAGGGACAGACCCTATGGCTACACCTTC. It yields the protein CAWSRDRPYGYTF.

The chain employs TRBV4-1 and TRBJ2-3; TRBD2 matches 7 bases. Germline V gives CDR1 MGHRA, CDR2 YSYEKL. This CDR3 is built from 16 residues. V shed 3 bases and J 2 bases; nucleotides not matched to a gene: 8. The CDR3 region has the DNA TGCGCCAGCAGCCAGCAGCTAGCGGCCACCACAGATACGCAGTATTTT. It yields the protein CASSQQLAATTDTQYF.

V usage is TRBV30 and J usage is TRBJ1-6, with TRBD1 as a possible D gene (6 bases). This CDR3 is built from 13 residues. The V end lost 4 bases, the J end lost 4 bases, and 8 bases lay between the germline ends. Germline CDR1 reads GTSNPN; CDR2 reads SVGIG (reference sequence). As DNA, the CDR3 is TGTGCCTGGACGGACAGTTATAATTCACCCCTCCACTTT. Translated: CAWTDSYNSPLHF.

The CDR3 loop is CASRRGKDVKLFF. CDR3 DNA sequence: TGTGCCAGCAGAAGGGGGAAGGACGTGAAACTGTTTTTT. The gene calls are TRBV12-3 or TRBV12-4 and TRBJ1-4, with a weak D call TRBD1 (6 bases). The CDR3 length is 13 residues. V was pared by 6 bases and J by 11 bases, with 16 bases between.

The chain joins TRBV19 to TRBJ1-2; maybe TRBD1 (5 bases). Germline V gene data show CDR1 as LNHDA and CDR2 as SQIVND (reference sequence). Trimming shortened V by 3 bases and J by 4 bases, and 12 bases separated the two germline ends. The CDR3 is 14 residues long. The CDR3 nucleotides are TGTGCCAGTAGTATTCCCCAGGGTAGCTATGGCTACACCTTC. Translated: CASSIPQGSYGYTF.

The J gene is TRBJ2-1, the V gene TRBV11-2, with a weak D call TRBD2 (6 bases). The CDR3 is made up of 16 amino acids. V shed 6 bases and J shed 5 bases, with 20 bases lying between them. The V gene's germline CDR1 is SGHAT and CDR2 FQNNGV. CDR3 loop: CASRATSLARDNEQFF. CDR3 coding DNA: TGTGCCAGCAGGGCTACTAGCCTTGCACGGGACAATGAGCAGTTCTTC.

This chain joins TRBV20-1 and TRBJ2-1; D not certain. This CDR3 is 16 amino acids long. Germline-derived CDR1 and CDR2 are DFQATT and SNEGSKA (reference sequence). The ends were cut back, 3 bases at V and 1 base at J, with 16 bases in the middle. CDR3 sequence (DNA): TGCAGTGCTAGTCCTATCGTTCCAGCTTCCTACAATGAGCAGTTCTTC. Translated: CSASPIVPASYNEQFF.

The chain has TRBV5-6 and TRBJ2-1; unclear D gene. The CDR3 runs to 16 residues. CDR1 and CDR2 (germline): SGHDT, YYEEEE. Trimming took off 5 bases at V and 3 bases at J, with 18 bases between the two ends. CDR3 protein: CASSTTGQENYNEQFF. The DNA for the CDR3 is TGTGCCAGCAGTACTACGGGCCAAGAGAACTACAATGAGCAGTTCTTC.